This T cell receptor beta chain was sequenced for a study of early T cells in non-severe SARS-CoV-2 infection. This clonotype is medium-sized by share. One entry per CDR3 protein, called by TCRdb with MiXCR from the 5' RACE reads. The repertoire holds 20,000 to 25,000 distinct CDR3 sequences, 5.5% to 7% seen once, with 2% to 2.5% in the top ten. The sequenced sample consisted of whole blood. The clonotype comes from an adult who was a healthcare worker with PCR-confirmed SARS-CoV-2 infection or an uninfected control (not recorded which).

CDR3 loop: CSVEGGQGSNEQYF. For the CDR3, the DNA is TGCAGCGTTGAAGGTGGGCAGGGGTCCAACGAGCAGTACTTC. The chain has TRBV29-1 and TRBJ2-7, with D possibly being TRBD1 (6 bases). The CDR3 sequence is 14 residues long. Trimming took off 1 base at V and 5 bases at J, with 15 bases between the two ends. Germline-derived CDR1 and CDR2 are SQVTM and ANQGSEA.